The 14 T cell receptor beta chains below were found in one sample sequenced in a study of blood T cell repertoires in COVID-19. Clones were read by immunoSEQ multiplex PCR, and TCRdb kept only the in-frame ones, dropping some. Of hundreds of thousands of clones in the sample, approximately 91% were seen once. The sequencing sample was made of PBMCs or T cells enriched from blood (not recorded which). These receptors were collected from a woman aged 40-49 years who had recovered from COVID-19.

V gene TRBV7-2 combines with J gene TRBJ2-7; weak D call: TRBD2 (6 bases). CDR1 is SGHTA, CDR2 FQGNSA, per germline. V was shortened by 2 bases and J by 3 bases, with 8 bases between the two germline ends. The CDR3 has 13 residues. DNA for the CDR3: TGTGCCAGCAGCTTATCGGGAGTCTACGAGCAGTACTTC. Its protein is CASSLSGVYEQYF.

CDR3 region: CASSFLTYNEQFF. The CDR3, as DNA: TGTGCCAGCAGTTTTTTGACTTACAATGAGCAGTTCTTC. The chain combines TRBV12-3 or TRBV12-4 with TRBJ2-1; the D is unclear. Trimming pared 3 bases from V and 4 bases from J, leaving 7 bases between. The length of the CDR3 is 13 residues.

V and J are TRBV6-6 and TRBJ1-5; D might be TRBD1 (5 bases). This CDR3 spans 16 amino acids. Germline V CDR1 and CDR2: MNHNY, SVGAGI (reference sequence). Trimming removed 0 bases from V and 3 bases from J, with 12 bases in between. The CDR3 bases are TGTGCCAGCAGTTACTCGCCAGGGAATATCAATCAGCCCCAGCATTTT. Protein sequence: CASSYSPGNINQPQHF.

The chain's CDR3 is CASSLLAGVFYEQYF. The CDR3 nucleotides read TGTGCCAGCAGCTTACTAGCGGGGGTTTTCTACGAGCAGTACTTC. This chain connects TRBV7-2 to TRBJ2-7; 10 bases agree with TRBD2. CDR3 length: 15 amino acids. Unmatched junction bases numbered 4, after V lost 2 bases and J lost 3 bases. From germline, CDR1 is SGHTA and CDR2 FQGNSA.

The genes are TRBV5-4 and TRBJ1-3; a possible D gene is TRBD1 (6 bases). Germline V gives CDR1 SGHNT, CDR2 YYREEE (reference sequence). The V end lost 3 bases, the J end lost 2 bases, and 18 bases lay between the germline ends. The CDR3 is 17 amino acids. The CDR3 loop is CASSSSPQGIAGNTIYF. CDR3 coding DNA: TGTGCCAGCAGCTCCTCCCCACAGGGAATAGCTGGAAACACCATATATTTT.

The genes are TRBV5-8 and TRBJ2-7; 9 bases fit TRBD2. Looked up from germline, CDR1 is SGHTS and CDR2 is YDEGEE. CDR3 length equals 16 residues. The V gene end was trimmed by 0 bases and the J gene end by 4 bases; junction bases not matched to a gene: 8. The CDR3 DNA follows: TGTGCCAGCAGCTTGGGGCCTAGCGGGGATGGTTACGAGCAGTACTTC. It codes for CASSLGPSGDGYEQYF. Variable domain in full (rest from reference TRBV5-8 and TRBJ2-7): EAGVTQSPTHLIKTRGQQATLRCSPISGHTSVYWYQQALGLGLQFLLWYDEGEERNRGNFPPRFSGRQFPNYSSELNVNALELEDSALYLCASSLGPSGDGYEQYFGPGTRLTVT.

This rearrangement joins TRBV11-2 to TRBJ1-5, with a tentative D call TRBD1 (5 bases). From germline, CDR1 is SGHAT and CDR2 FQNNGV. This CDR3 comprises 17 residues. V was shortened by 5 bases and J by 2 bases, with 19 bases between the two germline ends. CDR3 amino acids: CASSQEEGKVGNQPQHF. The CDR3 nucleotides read TGTGCCAGCAGCCAAGAGGAGGGGAAGGTTGGCAATCAGCCCCAGCATTTT.

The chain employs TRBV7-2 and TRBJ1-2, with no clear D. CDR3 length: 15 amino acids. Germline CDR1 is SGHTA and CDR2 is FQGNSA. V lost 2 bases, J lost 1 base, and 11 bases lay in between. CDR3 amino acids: CASSLSPTHNYGYTF. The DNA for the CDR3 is TGTGCCAGCAGCTTAAGCCCGACACATAACTATGGCTACACCTTC.

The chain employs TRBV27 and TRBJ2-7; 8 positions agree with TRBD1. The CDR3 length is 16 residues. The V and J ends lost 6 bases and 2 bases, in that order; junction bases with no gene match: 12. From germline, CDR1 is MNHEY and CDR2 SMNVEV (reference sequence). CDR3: CASSPLDRAPPYEQYF. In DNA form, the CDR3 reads TGTGCCAGCAGCCCATTGGACAGGGCCCCGCCCTACGAGCAGTACTTC.

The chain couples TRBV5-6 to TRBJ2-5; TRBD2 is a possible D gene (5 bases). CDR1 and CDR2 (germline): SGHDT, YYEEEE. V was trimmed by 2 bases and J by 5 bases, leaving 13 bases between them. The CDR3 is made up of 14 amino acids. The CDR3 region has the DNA TGTGCCAGCAGCTTCTTGAGGTCGGGGGAGACCCAGTACTTC. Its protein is CASSFLRSGETQYF.

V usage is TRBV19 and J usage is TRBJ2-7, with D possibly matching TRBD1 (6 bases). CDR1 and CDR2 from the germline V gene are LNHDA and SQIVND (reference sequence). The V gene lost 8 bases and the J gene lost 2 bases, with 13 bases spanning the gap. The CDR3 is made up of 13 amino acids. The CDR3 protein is CASGVGGAYEQYF. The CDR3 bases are TGTGCCAGTGGAGTTGGGGGCGCCTACGAGCAGTACTTC.

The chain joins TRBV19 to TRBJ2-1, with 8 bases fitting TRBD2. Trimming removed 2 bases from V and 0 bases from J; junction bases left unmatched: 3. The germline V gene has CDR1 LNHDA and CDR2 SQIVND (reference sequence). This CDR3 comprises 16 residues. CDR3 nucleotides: TGTGCCAGTAGTATAAGCGGGGGAGGCTCCTACAATGAGCAGTTCTTC. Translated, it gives CASSISGGGSYNEQFF.

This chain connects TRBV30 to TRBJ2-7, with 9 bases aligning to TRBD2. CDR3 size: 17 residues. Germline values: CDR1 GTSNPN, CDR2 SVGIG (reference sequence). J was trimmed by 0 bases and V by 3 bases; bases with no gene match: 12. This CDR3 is CAWSPGLAKVSSYEQYF. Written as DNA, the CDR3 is TGTGCCTGGAGCCCAGGACTAGCGAAAGTGTCCTCCTACGAGCAGTACTTC.

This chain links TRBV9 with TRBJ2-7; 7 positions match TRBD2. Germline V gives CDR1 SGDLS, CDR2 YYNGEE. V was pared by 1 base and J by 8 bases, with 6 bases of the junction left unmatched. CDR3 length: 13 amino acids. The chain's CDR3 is CASSVTSGAQQYF. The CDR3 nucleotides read TGTGCCAGCAGCGTAACAAGCGGGGCGCAGCAGTACTTC.